This is a list of T cell receptor beta chains from one sample in a study of blood T cell repertoires in COVID-19. Using immunoSEQ multiplex PCR, the repertoire was profiled, and TCRdb retains in-frame clones only, with some absent. The table includes around 220,000 clones, around 85% detected once. The sequenced sample consisted of peripheral blood. The source is a woman aged 50 to 65 with acute or convalescent COVID-19. Each CDR3 is given with its conserved first and last residue. A D gene is named only where the DNA matches it firmly. Clone size is stated in some rows and not others, as once, few, many or a class when expanded.

NA,NA,TRBV28,TRBJ1-2,TGTGCCAGCAGTTCACACCAGGGAGGCTATGGCTACACCTTC,CASSSHQGGYGYTF
NA,few,TRBV19,TRBJ2-5,TGTGCCAGTAGTCCTTCGACGCTGGCCCGACTACTTGAGACCCAGTACTTC,CASSPSTLARLLETQYF
TRBD2,NA,TRBV20-1,TRBJ2-3,TGCAGTGCTAGTAACTTTGCGGGAGTAGTAGATACGCAGTATTTT,CSASNFAGVVDTQYF
TRBD2,NA,TRBV7-2,TRBJ2-5,TGTGCCAGCAGCTTAACAGGGGGACTAGCGGGAGGTGAGACCCAGTACTTC,CASSLTGGLAGGETQYF
NA,NA,TRBV25-1,TRBJ1-1,TGTGCCAGCAGTGATCCGGGGGAGAACACTGAAGCTTTCTTT,CASSDPGENTEAFF
NA,NA,TRBV7-3,TRBJ2-2,TGTGCCAGCAGCCCCCGGGGAGGAGTTGTTAACAGGACCGGGGAGCTGTTTTTT,CASSPRGGVVNRTGELFF
NA,NA,TRBV12-3/TRBV12-4,TRBJ2-3,TGTGCCAGCAGTTCCCGGGACTGGGATACGCAGTATTTT,CASSSRDWDTQYF
TRBD2,NA,TRBV19,TRBJ2-1,TGTGCCAGTACCCACGGGAGGGAGTACAATGAGCAGTTCTTC,CASTHGREYNEQFF
TRBD1,few,TRBV19,TRBJ1-1,TGTGCCAGTAGGACAGGGGAGGCCACTGAAGCTTTCTTT,CASRTGEATEAFF
NA,NA,TRBV13,TRBJ2-1,TGTGCCAGCAGCTTAGGGCAGAATGAGCAGTTCTTC,CASSLGQNEQFF
TRBD1,NA,TRBV18,TRBJ1-1,TGTGCCAGCTCACCAGGGACAGGGGCCAACACTGAAGCTTTCTTT,CASSPGTGANTEAFF
TRBD1,NA,TRBV11-2,TRBJ2-5,TGTGCCAGCAGCGAACGGACAGGGGGCACAGAGACCCAGTACTTC,CASSERTGGTETQYF
TRBD1,NA,TRBV5-4,TRBJ1-2,TGTGCCAGCAGTCATGACAGGGGTTTCTATGGCTACACCTTC,CASSHDRGFYGYTF
NA,few,TRBV4-3,TRBJ2-3,TGCGCCAGCAGCCAAGTAGGAGAGCGGATCACAGATACGCAGTATTTT,CASSQVGERITDTQYF
NA,few,TRBV24-1,TRBJ2-5,TGTGCCACCAGTCACCCAGACCAAGAGACCCAGTACTTC,CATSHPDQETQYF
NA,NA,TRBV15,TRBJ2-7,TGTGCCACCAGCAGAGGTCCCCTCTACGAGCAGTACTTC,CATSRGPLYEQYF
NA,NA,TRBV3-1/TRBV3-2,TRBJ2-5,TGTGCCAGCAGCCAAGTCCTTAGTGGCCAAGAGACCCAGTACTTC,CASSQVLSGQETQYF
TRBD2,NA,TRBV11-2,TRBJ2-7,TGTGCCAGCAATCCTAGCGGGGGGGCCGGCGAGCAGTACTTC,CASNPSGGAGEQYF
NA,NA,TRBV5-1,TRBJ1-1,TGCGCCAGCAGCTTCGGACAGCAGAACACTGAAGCTTTCTTT,CASSFGQQNTEAFF
NA,once,TRBV19,TRBJ1-2,TGTGCCAGTAGTATGGAACAGGGCGACTATGGCTACACCTTC,CASSMEQGDYGYTF
TRBD2,NA,TRBV5-6,TRBJ2-3,TGTGCCAGCAGCTGGACTAGCGGCACAGATACGCAGTATTTT,CASSWTSGTDTQYF
NA,NA,TRBV30,TRBJ2-3,TGTGCACGTGGAGGGAGGCCGGGGTGGGATACGCAGTATTTT,CARGGRPGWDTQYF
TRBD2,NA,TRBV30,TRBJ2-2,TGTGCCCGGGAGGGGCCAGAGCGCGTCGGGGAGCTGTTTTTT,CAREGPERVGELFF
NA,NA,TRBV27,TRBJ1-2,TGTGCCAGCAGTGAAGGAGCCAATCCCCCCTATGGCTACACCTTC,CASSEGANPPYGYTF
TRBD1,NA,TRBV5-6,TRBJ1-4,TGTGCCAGCAGCTTGCTCGGACAGGGAATCGCAACTAATGAAAAACTGTTTTTT,CASSLLGQGIATNEKLFF
NA,NA,TRBV6-5,TRBJ2-1,TGTGCCAGCAGTTACTCGAACAGGGTTGACAGTGAGCAGTTCTTC,CASSYSNRVDSEQFF
TRBD1,few,TRBV5-4,TRBJ2-5,TGTGCCAGCAGCGATGGACAGGGGGCTGGTGAGACCCAGTACTTC,CASSDGQGAGETQYF
TRBD1,NA,TRBV19,TRBJ1-2,TGTGCCAGTACCCTGGACAGGGCCTTTTCCATCCTTGGTGGCTACACCTTC,CASTLDRAFSILGGYTF
NA,NA,TRBV5-4,TRBJ2-5,TGTGCCAGCAGCTTGGACAGCGGGGAGACCCAGTACTTC,CASSLDSGETQYF
TRBD1,once,TRBV10-3,TRBJ2-3,TGTGCCATCAGCGGGAAGGGACAGACCGCAGATACGCAGTATTTT,CAISGKGQTADTQYF
TRBD1,few,TRBV25-1,TRBJ1-2,TGTGCCAGCAGTGACCCACAGGGACAGGGTTATGGCTACACCTTC,CASSDPQGQGYGYTF
NA,NA,TRBV2,TRBJ2-7,TGTGCCAGCAGTGAAGCGCTTCGCAGGGGACGGAAATACGAGCAGTACTTC,CASSEALRRGRKYEQYF
TRBD1,NA,TRBV7-2,TRBJ2-3,TGTGCCAGCAGCTCCTCCGGGACAGGGGCCGATACGCAGTATTTT,CASSSSGTGADTQYF
TRBD2,NA,TRBV7-2,TRBJ2-5,TGTGCCAGCAGCTTCCTAAGCGGGGGGACTCGAGAGACCCAGTACTTC,CASSFLSGGTRETQYF
TRBD1,NA,TRBV12-3/TRBV12-4,TRBJ1-2,TGTGCCAGCAGTTTACGGGCAGGGGGCGGCTACACCTTC,CASSLRAGGGYTF
TRBD2,once,TRBV5-1,TRBJ2-2,TGCGCCAGCAGCTTGATGGTAGCGGGAGAGGGGAACACCGGGGAGCTGTTTTTT,CASSLMVAGEGNTGELFF
TRBD2,NA,TRBV2,TRBJ2-1,TGTGCCAGCAGAGAGGGGACTAGCGGGACGCCCTTCCATGAGCAGTTCTTC,CASREGTSGTPFHEQFF
TRBD1,NA,TRBV4-3,TRBJ2-7,TGCGCCAGCAGCCAAGATCCCACCCGGACAGGGGGCCGGAACGAGCAGTACTTC,CASSQDPTRTGGRNEQYF
TRBD2,NA,TRBV2,TRBJ2-4,TGTGCCAGCACTGCCTTAGGTAGCGGGAGAAATATGCTAGCCAAAAACATTCAGTACTTC,CASTALGSGRNMLAKNIQYF
TRBD2,NA,TRBV5-1,TRBJ2-5,TGCGCCAGCAGCTTGGAACTAGCGGGGACAGAGACCCAGTACTTC,CASSLELAGTETQYF
NA,NA,TRBV7-9,TRBJ2-7,TGTGCCAGCAGTCTGAAAGGCGGATACGAGCAGTACTTC,CASSLKGGYEQYF